This T cell receptor beta chain stems from a study of cytomegalovirus exposure and HLA in healthy donors. About the study: Of all 400 or so donors who were genotyped, 70% to 85% belonged to the Caucasian-associated ancestry cluster. Study-wide results and caveats: Reportedly, HLA-A and HLA-B alleles of most subjects were accurately predicted from TCR beta.

This clone occurred once. Antigen: not known. This CDR3 comprises 15 residues. CDR1 SNHLY and CDR2 FYNNEI come from the germline V gene. V lost 6 bases, J lost 2 bases, and 6 bases stayed unmatched. PCR was performed using 60 Vbeta and 13 Jbeta primers. The assay was immunoSEQ multiplex PCR, and TCRdb's table has in-frame clones only and misses some. Of tens of thousands of clones in the sample, roughly 67% were seen once. Material for sequencing was PBMCs. This chain uses TRBV2 with TRBJ1-5, with 8 bases aligning to TRBD1. The receptor comes from a man aged 45-65 years in good health and CMV-seronegative. CDR3 DNA: TGTGCCAGCAGGACCGGGACAGGCGGCAATCAGCCCCAGCATTTT. Protein product: CASRTGTGGNQPQHF.